The 19 T cell receptor beta chains in this list originate from one sample, sequenced in a study of blood T cell repertoires in COVID-19. TCRdb's copy holds only in-frame clones and misses some; the assay was immunoSEQ multiplex PCR. The sample records about 160,000 clones, 84% being singletons. Sequencing was carried out using peripheral blood. The receptors were gathered from a man aged 18-30 years with active or convalescent COVID-19.

V is TRBV6-4 and J is TRBJ1-2; perhaps TRBD1 as D (5 bases). The germline V gene encodes CDR1 MRHNA and CDR2 SNTAGT. This CDR3 is built from 13 residues. The V and J ends lost 0 bases and 7 bases respectively, with 9 bases between them. In DNA form, the CDR3 reads TGTGCCAGCAGTGACTCGGGAGGGGTTGGCTACACCTTC. It yields the protein CASSDSGGVGYTF.

The gene calls are TRBV28 and TRBJ1-2; 8 bases fit TRBD1. J lost 7 bases, V lost 10 bases, and 14 bases had no gene match. This CDR3 contains 14 residues. The germline CDR1 and CDR2 sequences are MDHEN and SYDVKM. The CDR3: CATLPGTGTSGYTF. In DNA, the CDR3 is TGTGCCACCCTCCCGGGGACAGGTACCTCTGGCTACACCTTC.

V usage is TRBV19 and J usage is TRBJ2-1; no clear D gene. V lost 8 bases to trimming and J lost 7 bases, with 15 bases between them. The CDR3 sequence is 13 residues long. Germline CDR1 is LNHDA and CDR2 is SQIVND (reference sequence). CDR3 sequence (DNA): TGTGCCAGTCTACGCCCGGGTGGGAATGAGCAGTTCTTC. It specifies CASLRPGGNEQFF.

The chain joins TRBV23-1 to TRBJ2-7, with D possibly being TRBD2 (6 bases). TRBV23-1 is noted as an ORF with a role that remains uncertain. The V end was cut by 0 bases, the J end by 1 base, with 13 bases between. CDR3 length: 16 amino acids. The CDR3 here is CASSQSRDFESYEQYF. The CDR3 DNA reads as TGCGCCAGCAGTCAATCTCGGGACTTCGAGTCCTACGAGCAGTACTTC.

The V and J genes are TRBV6-1 and TRBJ2-2; 11 bases are shared with TRBD2. V lost 4 bases, J lost 4 bases, and 8 bases stayed unmatched. Germline V gene data show CDR1 as MNHNS and CDR2 as SASEGT. This CDR3 region has 17 residues. The CDR3 protein is CASSAPFSGGATGELFF. In DNA, the CDR3 is TGTGCCAGCAGTGCTCCCTTTAGCGGGGGGGCCACCGGGGAGCTGTTTTTT.

The genes are TRBV7-8 and TRBJ2-7; a possible D gene is TRBD2 (5 bases). Trimming took off 4 bases at V and 2 bases at J, with 9 bases between the two ends. The germline V gene encodes CDR1 SGHVS and CDR2 FQNEAQ. The CDR3 is 13 residues long. This chain's CDR3 is CASSSAGTYEQYF. The DNA of the CDR3 is TGTGCCAGCAGCTCCGCCGGGACCTACGAGCAGTACTTC.

The gene calls are TRBV11-2 and TRBJ2-7; 13 nucleotides align to TRBD2. CDR1 is SGHAT, CDR2 FQNNGV, per germline. CDR3 length equals 16 residues. With V trimmed by 3 bases and J by 7 bases, 9 bases remained unmatched. The CDR3 spells CASSFTGTSGAREQYF. CDR3 sequence (DNA): TGTGCCAGCAGCTTCACCGGGACTAGCGGGGCTCGGGAGCAGTACTTC.

This chain uses TRBV10-3 with TRBJ2-2, with 8 positions matching TRBD1. Losses at the gene ends were 4 bases for V and 1 base for J; bases not matched to a gene: 23. This CDR3 is 22 amino acids long. Germline values: CDR1 ENHRY, CDR2 SYGVKD. CDR3 residues: CAISVVPDRVRESALNTGELFF. CDR3 in DNA: TGTGCCATCAGTGTAGTCCCGGACAGGGTAAGGGAGTCGGCTTTGAACACCGGGGAGCTGTTTTTT.

This rearrangement joins TRBV19 to TRBJ1-5; 9 bases match TRBD1. The CDR3 runs 15 residues. CDR1 LNHDA and CDR2 SQIVND come from the germline V gene (reference sequence). Trimming at V came to 1 base and at J to 6 bases, leaving 4 bases not matched to a gene. This CDR3 is CASSIGDRDSQPQHF. The CDR3 DNA reads as TGTGCCAGTAGTATAGGGGACAGGGACAGTCAGCCCCAGCATTTT.

CDR3 sequence: CSASSVLSGNTIYF. The CDR3 DNA reads TGCAGTGCTAGTTCAGTCCTCTCTGGAAACACCATATATTTT. The J gene is TRBJ1-3, the V gene TRBV20-1; D remains unclear. V lost 3 bases and J 0 bases, leaving 9 bases between the germline ends. Germline lookup yields CDR1 DFQATT and CDR2 SNEGSKA (reference sequence). This CDR3 has 14 amino acids.

The chain has TRBV6-4 and TRBJ1-2; 8 bases fit TRBD1. The CDR3 length is 13 residues. V lost 6 bases to trimming and J lost 6 bases; unmatched junction nucleotides: 6. Per the germline V gene, CDR1 is MRHNA and CDR2 is SNTAGT. This CDR3 is CASRETGADGYTF. The CDR3 nucleotides are TGTGCCAGCAGGGAGACAGGGGCGGATGGCTACACCTTC.

The chain carries TRBV29-1 and TRBJ2-3; 12 bases are a match to TRBD2. V lost 7 bases, J lost 3 bases, and 5 bases stayed unmatched. Looked up from germline, CDR1 is SQVTM and CDR2 is ANQGSEA. The CDR3 is made up of 14 amino acids. The CDR3 loop is CSAAGLAGTDTQYF. The CDR3 DNA reads as TGCAGCGCCGCCGGACTAGCGGGAACAGATACGCAGTATTTT.

The rearrangement joins TRBV15 to TRBJ2-1; D perhaps matches TRBD1 (6 bases). Trimming stripped 0 bases from V and 8 bases from J, with 23 bases between. CDR3 length: 18 residues. The germline V gene encodes CDR1 LNHNV and CDR2 YYDKDF (reference sequence). CDR3 coding DNA: TGTGCCACCAGCAGAGAGGGGAGTGGTGGGGGCTATGTGTATGAGCAGTTCTTC. Translating it yields CATSREGSGGGYVYEQFF. The full variable domain, rest sourced from reference TRBV15 and TRBJ2-1, is DAMVIQNPRYQVTQFGKPVTLSCSQTLNHNVMYWYQQKSSQAPKLLFHYYDKDFNNEADTPDNFQSRRPNTSFCFLDIRSPGLGDTAMYLCATSREGSGGGYVYEQFFGPGTRLTVL.

The chain uses TRBV7-6 and TRBJ1-3; no firm D call. CDR1 is SGHVS, CDR2 FNYEAQ, per germline. The V and J ends lost 1 base and 0 bases respectively, with 7 bases between them. CDR3 length equals 15 residues. Written as DNA, the CDR3 is TGTGCCAGCAGCTTAGGAACAGTCTCTGGAAACACCATATATTTT. Encoded protein: CASSLGTVSGNTIYF.

The chain is built from TRBV7-9 and TRBJ1-3; no reliable D call. The CDR3 covers 15 residues. V lost 2 bases and J 0 bases, leaving 8 bases between the germline ends. Germline V gives CDR1 SEHNR, CDR2 FQNEAQ (reference sequence). CDR3: CASSLLVSSGNTIYF. CDR3 coding DNA: TGTGCCAGCAGCTTATTAGTAAGCTCTGGAAACACCATATATTTT.

The chain employs TRBV20-1 and TRBJ1-2; tentatively, D is TRBD1 (5 bases). CDR1 and CDR2 (germline): DFQATT, SNEGSKA (reference sequence). This CDR3 has 12 amino acids. Trimming left V 3 bases short and J 5 bases short, with 10 bases between. Written as DNA, the CDR3 is TGCAGTGCTAGTAGCCAGGGTTATGGCTACACCTTC. It codes for CSASSQGYGYTF.

The genes are TRBV5-5 and TRBJ2-7; D is possibly TRBD1 (7 bases). The CDR3 contains 14 residues. Germline V CDR1 and CDR2: SGHKS, YYEKEE (reference sequence). The V and J ends lost 3 bases and 6 bases respectively, with 16 bases between them. CDR3 in amino acids: CASSYRGGGREQYF. CDR3 nucleotide sequence: TGTGCCAGCAGCTACAGGGGAGGAGGCCGCGAGCAGTACTTC.

The rearrangement joins TRBV6-2 or TRBV6-3 to TRBJ2-7; 13 bases are shared with TRBD2. CDR3 size: 14 residues. CDR1 and CDR2 (germline): MNHEY, SVGEGT. Trimming cost V 5 bases and J 2 bases; bases outside gene matches: 0. CDR3 DNA sequence: TGTGCCAGCAGTACTAGCGGGGGGGCCTACGAGCAGTACTTC. The encoded protein is CASSTSGGAYEQYF.

This chain links TRBV5-4 with TRBJ1-4; 8 nucleotides match TRBD1. The CDR3 consists of 15 residues. From germline, CDR1 is SGHNT and CDR2 YYREEE (reference sequence). After removal of 6 bases from V and 6 bases from J, the junction contained 10 bases not matched to a gene. The CDR3 region is CASTNRGQGDEKLFF. As DNA, the CDR3 is TGTGCCAGCACCAACAGAGGACAGGGAGATGAAAAACTGTTTTTT.